This is a list of T cell receptor beta chains from one sample in a study of blood T cell repertoires in COVID-19. The repertoire was sequenced with immunoSEQ multiplex PCR; TCRdb's copy has only in-frame clones and lacks some. The sample records a few hundred thousand clones, roughly 90% being singletons. Sequencing used PBMCs or T cells enriched from blood (not recorded which). These receptors all stem from a woman aged 25 to 39 who had recovered from COVID-19. The CDR3 runs from the conserved cysteine through the conserved F or W. Each record gives: D gene, clone size, J gene, V gene, CDR3 DNA, CDR3 protein. D genes are given only for firm matches. Size is omitted from some rows. Given values are once, few, many or a class for expanded clones.

TRBD1,.,TRBJ1-4,TRBV20-1,TGCAGTGCTAGTGATGCTGGGACAGGAAATGAAAAACTGTTTTTT,CSASDAGTGNEKLFF
.,once,TRBJ2-7,TRBV7-2,TGTGCCAGCAGCTGGACTCTTTCCTACGAGCAGTACTTC,CASSWTLSYEQYF
.,.,TRBJ2-5,TRBV2,TGTGCCAGCAGACGGACAGTCCTTAAAGAGACCCAGTACTTC,CASRRTVLKETQYF
.,once,TRBJ1-1,TRBV20-1,TGCAGTGCTAGCCGGGGGACTGAAGCTTTCTTT,CSASRGTEAFF
.,.,TRBJ1-1,TRBV6-5,TGTGCCAGCAGCTGGGGCAATGAAGCTTTCTTT,CASSWGNEAFF
.,.,TRBJ2-5,TRBV27,TGTGCCAGCAGTTTAGGGGGCGGGGAGACCCAGTACTTC,CASSLGGGETQYF
.,.,TRBJ1-5,TRBV5-1,TGCGCCAGCGCGCCAACAGGGACGGGCAATCAGCCCCAGCATTTT,CASAPTGTGNQPQHF
.,.,TRBJ2-2,TRBV7-9,TGTGCCAGCAGCCATCAGGTACCCACCGGGGAGCTGTTTTTT,CASSHQVPTGELFF
.,once,TRBJ1-1,TRBV6-1,TGTGCCAGCAGTGAGTCGTCAGTCGATGACACTGAAGCTTTCTTT,CASSESSVDDTEAFF
.,few,TRBJ2-2,TRBV30,TGTGCCTGGAGTTTCTCTACTGACGGGGAGCTGTTTTTT,CAWSFSTDGELFF
.,.,TRBJ1-5,TRBV6-5,TGTGCCAGCAGTTACCGGGGGGATCAGCCCCAGCATTTT,CASSYRGDQPQHF
.,.,TRBJ1-1,TRBV28,TGTGCCAGCAGTTTTTCTCCCGGGAACACTGAAGCTTTCTTT,CASSFSPGNTEAFF
TRBD2,.,TRBJ2-1,TRBV10-1,TGCGCCAGCAGTGTGGAACTAGCGGGTACCTACAATGAGCAGTTCTTC,CASSVELAGTYNEQFF
TRBD2,once,TRBJ2-2,TRBV7-6,TGTGCCAGCAGTCGACTAGCGGGAAACACCGGGGAGCTGTTTTTT,CASSRLAGNTGELFF
TRBD1,.,TRBJ1-5,TRBV19,TGTGCCAGTAGTTGGGACAGGGGAGGCAATCAGCCCCAGCATTTT,CASSWDRGGNQPQHF
TRBD1,.,TRBJ1-2,TRBV7-9,TGTGCCAGCAGCTATACCGGGACAGCCTTCGGCTACACCTTC,CASSYTGTAFGYTF
.,.,TRBJ1-6,TRBV9,TGTGCCAGCAGCGTAGAAGGGGGTTATAATTCACCCCTCCACTTT,CASSVEGGYNSPLHF
TRBD1,.,TRBJ1-5,TRBV18,TGTGCCAGCTCACTAACCGACGGGGACAGCGATCAGCCCCAGCATTTT,CASSLTDGDSDQPQHF
TRBD1,.,TRBJ2-7,TRBV27,TGTGCCAGCAGTTATAGTGGGGGACAGAGGGGCGAGCAGTACTTC,CASSYSGGQRGEQYF
.,.,TRBJ2-7,TRBV2,TGTGCCAGCAGAATCGGGACTCTCCTGAGTGAGCAGTACTTC,CASRIGTLLSEQYF
TRBD1,.,TRBJ1-5,TRBV2,TGTGCCAGCAGCCGAACAGGGGGCAATCAGCCCCAGCATTTT,CASSRTGGNQPQHF
.,.,TRBJ2-3,TRBV30,TGTGCCTGGAGGGTCGGAGATACGCAGTATTTT,CAWRVGDTQYF
TRBD2,.,TRBJ2-2,TRBV6-4,TGTGCCAGCACGCGGGAGGAGAACACCGGGGAGCTGTTTTTT,CASTREENTGELFF
TRBD1,.,TRBJ2-7,TRBV5-1,TGCGCCAGCAGAGATACCGGGACAGGGCCCGACGAGCAGTACTTC,CASRDTGTGPDEQYF
.,.,TRBJ1-4,TRBV5-4,TGTGCCAGCAGCTCCTACTTTGCAACTAATGAAAAACTGTTTTTT,CASSSYFATNEKLFF
TRBD1,few,TRBJ1-3,TRBV30,TGTGCCTGGAGGGAGACAGGGGGATCTGGAAACACCATATATTTT,CAWRETGGSGNTIYF
TRBD1,.,TRBJ1-5,TRBV6-1,TGTGCCAGCAGTGCCGTCCCGGGACAGGGGGGACAGCCCCAGCATTTT,CASSAVPGQGGQPQHF